This TCR beta chain was obtained from a study of persistence of HIV-infected CD4 T cells. Whole-study context: Donors were ART-treated; their CMV- and Gag-responding CD4+ T cells were isolated.

The stimulus was lysate of CMV-infected fibroblasts, approximately 9.6 ug/mL. CD40L-negative CD69-negative CD45RO-high memory CD4+ T cells were sorted as populations depleted of antigen-responding cells. Regarding this clone: As yet, its antigen is unknown.

Sequencing used immunoSEQ version 4 in survey mode. This table comes from immunoSEQ multiplex PCR, and its TCRdb copy is limited to in-frame clones, with some not included. The sample has about 28,000 clones, approximately 78% seen once. V dropped 0 bases and J dropped 4 bases, with 11 bases sitting between them. The CDR3 loop spans 14 amino acids. CDR1 is SGHRS and CDR2 is YFSETQ in the germline V gene. The source material was CD4+ T cells sorted from PBMCs after approximately 19-hour stimulation, sampled from a patient who received antiretroviral therapy. This sequence was found in an adult man with HIV who was CMV-seropositive. The J gene is TRBJ2-7, the V gene TRBV5-1, with D perhaps TRBD1 (5 bases). The CDR3 DNA reads as TGCGCCAGCAGCTTGGAAGGGGTGAAGTACGAGCAGTACTTC. Amino acid sequence: CASSLEGVKYEQYF.